Below are 32 T cell receptor beta chains sequenced from a single sample in a study of cytomegalovirus exposure and HLA in healthy donors. Sequencing used immunoSEQ multiplex PCR; TCRdb keeps in-frame clones, though not all of them. Of a few hundred thousand clones listed, approximately 86% were seen once; the top ten hold roughly 0.88%. The sequenced sample consisted of PBMCs. All receptors derive from a man younger than 45 in good health and CMV-seronegative.

The V call is TRBV9, the J call TRBJ2-7; 8 positions match TRBD2. Trimming at V came to 0 bases and at J to 3 bases, leaving 2 bases not matched to a gene. The CDR3 contains 14 residues. The germline V gene encodes CDR1 SGDLS and CDR2 YYNGEE. This CDR3 is CASSVAAGGYEQYF. CDR3 bases: TGTGCCAGCAGCGTAGCCGCGGGGGGCTACGAGCAGTACTTC.

On this clone itself: Mismatch with germline at one junction end may stem from a read error. This chain links TRBV19 with TRBJ2-2; possible D gene TRBD1, 6 bases. Germline-derived CDR1 and CDR2 are LNHDA and SQIVND (reference sequence). This CDR3 has 15 amino acids. The CDR3 reads CASSIQGFNTEELFF. The CDR3, as DNA: TGTGCCAGTAGTATTCAGGGGTTCAACACCGAGGAGCTGTTTTTT. Supplemented by reference TRBV19 and TRBJ2-2, the full variable domain reads DGGITQSPKYLFRKEGQNVTLSCEQNLNHDAMYWYRQDPGQGLRLIYYSQIVNDFQKGDIAEGYSVSREKKESFPLTVTSAQKNPTAFYLCASSIQGFNTEELFFGEGSRLTVL.

The gene calls are TRBV7-9 and TRBJ2-7; 11 nucleotides match TRBD2. Trimming cost V 6 bases and J 4 bases; bases outside gene matches: 8. Germline V gives CDR1 SEHNR, CDR2 FQNEAQ (reference sequence). There are 15 residues in the CDR3. As DNA, the CDR3 is TGTGCCAGCAGACAAGGGACTAGCGGTGGGTACGAGCAGTACTTC. Its protein product is CASRQGTSGGYEQYF.

The CDR3 loop reads CSVEVQGNYGYTF. DNA of the CDR3: TGCAGCGTTGAAGTCCAGGGAAACTATGGCTACACCTTC. The V gene is TRBV29-1, the J gene TRBJ1-2; D is perhaps TRBD1 (5 bases). Germline CDR1 reads SQVTM; CDR2 reads ANQGSEA. The CDR3 is 13 amino acids. V dropped 1 base and J dropped 2 bases, with 8 bases sitting between them.

V gene TRBV9 combines with J gene TRBJ2-3; maybe TRBD2 (6 bases). Germline V gene lookup returns CDR1 SGDLS and CDR2 YYNGEE. V dropped 3 bases and J dropped 2 bases, with 16 bases sitting between them. This CDR3 has 16 residues. The CDR3 sequence: CASSEGDLGITDTQYF. In nucleotides, the CDR3 is TGTGCCAGCAGCGAAGGGGACTTGGGGATCACAGATACGCAGTATTTT.

The chain couples TRBV7-2 to TRBJ2-5, with 7 bases lining up with TRBD1. CDR1 SGHTA and CDR2 FQGNSA come from the germline V gene. CDR3 length: 15 amino acids. With V trimmed by 4 bases and J by 5 bases, 10 bases remained unmatched. The chain's CDR3 is CASSSPQGVLETQYF. For the CDR3, the DNA is TGTGCCAGCAGCTCACCCCAGGGGGTGTTGGAGACCCAGTACTTC.

This clone is a singleton in its sample. The rearrangement links TRBV7-8 to TRBJ1-2, with D maybe TRBD1 (6 bases). The CDR3 has 16 amino acids. The germline CDR1 and CDR2 sequences are SGHVS and FQNEAQ. V was pared by 5 bases and J by 1 base, with 17 bases between. The CDR3 nucleotides are TGTGCCAGCAGCCCACTCGACAGGTGGATTAACTATGGCTACACCTTC. Translating it yields CASSPLDRWINYGYTF.

This clone occurred once. The chain is built from TRBV11-2 and TRBJ1-1, with D tentatively TRBD1 (5 bases). Trimming took 1 base from V and 11 from J, leaving 14 bases between them. The CDR3 consists of 13 residues. Germline CDR1 reads SGHAT; CDR2 reads FQNNGV. CDR3 residues: CASSLVPQGSAFF. The DNA of the CDR3 is TGTGCCAGCAGCTTAGTCCCGCAGGGTTCGGCTTTCTTT.

The V gene is TRBV19, the J gene TRBJ2-1, with D tentatively TRBD2 (5 bases). The CDR3 runs to 16 residues. Germline V lookup: CDR1 LNHDA, CDR2 SQIVND (reference sequence). V dropped 0 bases and J dropped 4 bases, with 13 bases sitting between them. In DNA form, the CDR3 reads TGTGCCAGTAGTATAGACGGGATTCACATTTACAATGAGCAGTTCTTC. Translated, it gives CASSIDGIHIYNEQFF.

This clone was picked up a small number of times. The V call is TRBV6-6, the J call TRBJ1-2; tentatively, D is TRBD1 (5 bases). Trimming pared 2 bases from V and 8 bases from J, leaving 18 bases between. The CDR3 extends over 15 amino acids. The germline V gene encodes CDR1 MNHNY and CDR2 SVGAGI (reference sequence). CDR3 region: CASSYAGDRSGGYTF. The CDR3 DNA follows: TGTGCCAGCAGTTACGCGGGGGACCGCTCGGGCGGCTACACCTTC.

The CDR3: CAWSGDRGLSNEQFF. The CDR3 DNA sequence: TGTGCCTGGAGTGGAGACAGGGGGCTAAGCAATGAGCAGTTCTTC. V is TRBV30 and J is TRBJ2-1, with 10 bases that match TRBD1. Per the germline V gene, CDR1 is GTSNPN and CDR2 is SVGIG (reference sequence). Losses at the gene ends were 1 base for V and 6 bases for J; bases not matched to a gene: 6. This CDR3 contains 15 residues.

The V gene is TRBV6-6, the J gene TRBJ1-2; D possibly corresponds to TRBD1 (5 bases). The CDR3 length is 13 residues. V was shortened by 4 bases and J by 6 bases, with 12 bases between the two germline ends. Germline CDR1 and CDR2: MNHNY and SVGAGI (reference sequence). Written as DNA, the CDR3 is TGTGCCAGCAGTTGGGGCGCTGGGGATGGCTACACCTTC. Residues: CASSWGAGDGYTF.

The chain links TRBV19 to TRBJ2-7, with TRBD1 as a possible D gene (6 bases). V lost 3 bases and J lost 3, with 15 bases in between. The CDR3 consists of 15 residues. Germline V gene data show CDR1 as LNHDA and CDR2 as SQIVND (reference sequence). For the CDR3, the DNA is TGTGCCAGTAGTATTTCGGACAGCCACGACTACGAGCAGTACTTC. Protein: CASSISDSHDYEQYF.

On this clone itself: Other nucleotide sequences in the sample specify the same CDR3. The chain uses TRBV4-1 and TRBJ2-7; unclear D gene. CDR1 and CDR2 (germline): MGHRA, YSYEKL. V was cut by 3 bases and J by 5 bases, with 5 bases left in between. The CDR3 runs 11 residues. This CDR3 reads CASSQGNEQYF. The CDR3 nucleotides read TGCGCCAGCAGCCAGGGCAACGAGCAGTACTTC.

CDR3 region: CASSQSQGAPGGYTF. As DNA, the CDR3 is TGCGCCAGCAGCCAATCCCAGGGGGCCCCAGGCGGCTACACCTTC. V is TRBV4-1 and J is TRBJ1-2, with TRBD1 matching over 8 bases. V shed 2 bases and J 8 bases; nucleotides not matched to a gene: 10. The V gene's germline CDR1 is MGHRA and CDR2 YSYEKL. The CDR3 contains 15 residues.

V and J are TRBV4-1 and TRBJ1-2, with TRBD1 matching 8 bases. There are 20 residues in the CDR3. Germline values: CDR1 MGHRA, CDR2 YSYEKL. V trimming: 3 bases; J trimming: 2 bases; junction bases outside the gene matches: 20. Written as DNA, the CDR3 is TGCGCCAGCAGCCACCTTTTAAACCGGGACAGGAGGAAGGCGAACTATGGCTACACCTTC. It encodes CASSHLLNRDRRKANYGYTF.

The chain carries TRBV7-9 and TRBJ1-1; D may be TRBD1 (6 bases). Looked up from germline, CDR1 is SEHNR and CDR2 is FQNEAQ (reference sequence). The CDR3 is made up of 14 amino acids. Trimming took off 3 bases at V and 1 base at J, with 9 bases between the two ends. The CDR3 DNA sequence: TGTGCCAGCAGCTTCGACAGGCAGAACACTGAAGCTTTCTTT. It is translated as CASSFDRQNTEAFF.

This chain joins TRBV13 and TRBJ1-1; maybe TRBD1 (6 bases). V lost 6 bases to trimming and J lost 0 bases, with 8 bases between them. Germline V CDR1 and CDR2: PRHDT, FYEKMQ (reference sequence). The CDR3 length is 13 residues. CDR3 bases: TGTGCCAGCAGACAGGGAATGAACACTGAAGCTTTCTTT. It specifies CASRQGMNTEAFF.

This clone has just one count. The genes are TRBV6-5 and TRBJ2-3; D is possibly TRBD2 (6 bases). The CDR3 has 16 residues. With 0 bases removed from V and 2 bases from J, the gap between germline ends came to 12 bases. The germline gives CDR1 MNHEY, CDR2 SVGAGI. CDR3 coding DNA: TGTGCCAGCAGTTACTCGGGCGGGGAGTTCACAGATACGCAGTATTTT. This translates into CASSYSGGEFTDTQYF.

V is TRBV7-2 and J is TRBJ2-1; D might be TRBD2 (6 bases). This CDR3 comprises 16 residues. Trimming left V 5 bases short and J 1 base short, with 15 bases between. In germline, CDR1 is SGHTA, CDR2 FQGNSA. The CDR3 here is CASSPPGLASYNEQFF. The CDR3 DNA sequence: TGTGCCAGCAGCCCCCCGGGACTCGCATCCTACAATGAGCAGTTCTTC.

As DNA, the CDR3 is TGTGCCATCTCGACAGCCGCCAAGGTCAACACTGAAGCTTTCTTT. Encoded protein: CAISTAAKVNTEAFF. This chain connects TRBV6-6 to TRBJ1-1, with a tentative D call TRBD1 (5 bases). V lost 10 bases and J 2 bases, leaving 20 bases between the germline ends. This CDR3 has 15 residues. Germline loops: CDR1 MNHNY, CDR2 SVGAGI (reference sequence).

The gene calls are TRBV10-2 and TRBJ2-4; D is perhaps TRBD2 (5 bases). The length of the CDR3 is 13 residues. Per the germline V gene, CDR1 is WSHSY and CDR2 is SAAADI. V shed 7 bases and J shed 0 bases, with 7 bases lying between them. Written as DNA, the CDR3 is TGCGCCAGCACCGGGATAGCCAAAAACATTCAGTACTTC. Protein sequence: CASTGIAKNIQYF.

The J gene is TRBJ2-3, the V gene TRBV5-6; TRBD2 matches 10 bases. The CDR3 is 18 amino acids. Germline V lookup: CDR1 SGHDT, CDR2 YYEEEE. V shed 0 bases and J 0 bases; nucleotides not matched to a gene: 7. CDR3: CASSLVASGGHSTDTQYF. Here the CDR3 DNA reads TGTGCCAGCAGCTTGGTGGCTAGCGGGGGCCATAGCACAGATACGCAGTATTTT.

This chain joins TRBV6-5 and TRBJ1-1; 7 nucleotides align to TRBD1. Germline CDR1 reads MNHEY; CDR2 reads SVGAGI. With 6 bases clipped from V and 4 bases from J, the junction kept 5 bases outside the gene matches. The CDR3 consists of 13 residues. CDR3 in DNA: TGTGCCAGCAGGCTACAGGGGAGCACTGAAGCTTTCTTT. Amino acid sequence: CASRLQGSTEAFF.

The V and J genes are TRBV7-9 and TRBJ2-7, with D possibly TRBD2 on 5 matching bases. Germline V lookup: CDR1 SEHNR, CDR2 FQNEAQ (reference sequence). The ends were cut back, 5 bases at V and 5 bases at J, with 22 bases in the middle. The CDR3 is 16 residues long. The CDR3 sequence is CASSRSNGLSKDEQYF. The CDR3 DNA sequence: TGTGCCAGCAGCAGAAGCAACGGACTGAGTAAGGACGAGCAGTACTTC. The full variable domain, its missing parts supplied by reference TRBV7-9 and TRBJ2-7, is DTGVSQNPRHKITKRGQNVTFRCDPISEHNRLYWYRQTLGQGPEFLTYFQNEAQLEKSRLLSDRFSAERPKGSFSTLEIQRTEQGDSAMYLCASSRSNGLSKDEQYFGPGTRLTVT.

The rearrangement uses TRBV19 and TRBJ1-5; 12 nucleotides line up with TRBD1. The CDR3 loop spans 17 amino acids. Per germline, CDR1 LNHDA and CDR2 SQIVND (reference sequence). The junction had 7 bases not matched to a gene; V was cut back by 5 bases and J by 2 bases. The CDR3 bases are TGTGCCAGTAGTGCGTGGGACAGGGGGCTTGGCAATCAGCCCCAGCATTTT. Translation gives CASSAWDRGLGNQPQHF.

The chain uses TRBV15 and TRBJ1-5; D is possibly TRBD1 (5 bases). Trimming took off 3 bases at V and 4 bases at J, with 16 bases between the two ends. The germline V gene encodes CDR1 LNHNV and CDR2 YYDKDF (reference sequence). This CDR3 comprises 16 residues. CDR3 residues: CATSSGRTGGNQPQHF. In DNA, the CDR3 is TGTGCCACCAGCAGCGGTCGGACCGGGGGGAATCAGCCCCAGCATTTT.

The genes are TRBV5-1 and TRBJ2-7, with 10 positions matching TRBD2. Germline V lookup: CDR1 SGHRS, CDR2 YFSETQ. The CDR3 spans 16 residues. The ends lost 0 bases at V and 4 bases at J; junction bases unmatched: 7. DNA for the CDR3: TGCGCCAGCAGCTTGGCTTCTAGCGGGGGACAATACGAGCAGTACTTC. It codes for CASSLASSGGQYEQYF.

The genes are TRBV15 and TRBJ2-6; TRBD1 agrees at 7 bases. This CDR3 spans 17 amino acids. With V trimmed by 5 bases and J by 0 bases, 7 bases remained unmatched. The germline CDR1 and CDR2 sequences are LNHNV and YYDKDF (reference sequence). The CDR3 DNA reads as TGTGCCACCAGCTCCGGGACAGTACTCTCTGGGGCCAACGTCCTGACTTTC. Its translation: CATSSGTVLSGANVLTF.

The chain couples TRBV27 to TRBJ1-1, with a tentative D call TRBD1 (6 bases). This CDR3 has 14 amino acids. Trimming removed 8 bases from V and 1 base from J, with 14 bases in between. Germline CDR1 is MNHEY and CDR2 is SMNVEV (reference sequence). The CDR3 loop is CASRLQGENTEAFF. The CDR3 DNA is TGTGCCAGCCGCCTACAGGGCGAGAACACTGAAGCTTTCTTT.

This chain joins TRBV11-3 and TRBJ2-3; a weak D match, TRBD2 (6 bases). The CDR3 is 14 amino acids. CDR1 and CDR2 from the germline V gene are SGHNT and YENEEA. V gave up 5 bases and J gave up 4 bases, with 13 bases separating them. The CDR3 region is CASSRGEFPDTQYF. The CDR3 coding sequence is TGTGCCAGCAGCCGCGGGGAGTTCCCAGATACGCAGTATTTT.

This clone was observed a few times. J is TRBJ2-2 and V is TRBV7-9; D possibly corresponds to TRBD1 (6 bases). The V gene's germline CDR1 is SEHNR and CDR2 FQNEAQ (reference sequence). The CDR3 consists of 15 residues. V dropped 1 base and J dropped 6 bases, with 12 bases sitting between them. The CDR3 nucleotides read TGTGCCAGCAGCTTAGTTGGTTGGGGGCCCGGGGAGCTGTTTTTT. It is translated as CASSLVGWGPGELFF. The variable domain in full, completed from reference TRBV7-9 and TRBJ2-2, reads DTGVSQNPRHKITKRGQNVTFRCDPISEHNRLYWYRQTLGQGPEFLTYFQNEAQLEKSRLLSDRFSAERPKGSFSTLEIQRTEQGDSAMYLCASSLVGWGPGELFFGEGSRLTVL.